This entry lists 24 T cell receptor beta chains sequenced from one sample in a study of shared clonotypes between healthy human individuals. Profiling relied on immunoSEQ multiplex PCR, and the TCRdb table lists in-frame clones only, not all of them. Altogether about 1,800,000 clones are present, less than 95% being singletons, with the ten largest covering roughly 1%. Terminally differentiated effector memory CD45RA+ cells were excluded from the naive CD8 cells, which were CD45RO-negative and positively selected for CCR7. Sequences were obtained from naive CD8+ T cells sorted from blood. These receptors originate from a man aged 18 to 30 in good health.

Regarding this clone: Different DNA sequences within this sample yield the same CDR3. The DNA of the CDR3 is TGTGCCAGCAGCTTAGGCGGGAGCTCCTATAATTCACCCCTCCACTTT. Its protein is CASSLGGSSYNSPLHF. This chain uses TRBV13 with TRBJ1-6; no clear D gene. This CDR3 has 16 amino acids. Looked up from germline, CDR1 is PRHDT and CDR2 is FYEKMQ (reference sequence). V was trimmed by 0 bases and J by 0 bases, leaving 6 bases between them.

The CDR3 DNA reads as TGTGCCAGCAGCTCTGAACTGATCAGATCCCAAGAGACCCAGTACTTC. Residues: CASSSELIRSQETQYF. The chain carries TRBV5-4 and TRBJ2-5; D ambiguous. This CDR3 region has 16 residues. V lost 3 bases and J 1 base, leaving 16 bases between the germline ends. Germline V gene sequence: CDR1 SGHNT, CDR2 YYREEE (reference sequence).

V gene TRBV9 combines with J gene TRBJ2-2, with TRBD2 matching 10 bases. Trimming removed 0 bases from V and 2 bases from J; junction bases left unmatched: 10. The CDR3 is 19 amino acids. The germline gives CDR1 SGDLS, CDR2 YYNGEE. CDR3 in DNA: TGTGCCAGCAGCGTAGGGGGTAGCGGGAGGTATGTTAACACCGGGGAGCTGTTTTTT. Its protein product is CASSVGGSGRYVNTGELFF.

The chain recombines TRBV7-3 with TRBJ2-6, with TRBD1 matching over 10 bases. The germline gives CDR1 SGHTA, CDR2 FQGTGA. The CDR3 totals 17 residues. V trimming: 2 bases; J trimming: 3 bases; junction bases outside the gene matches: 4. The CDR3 region has the DNA TGTGCCAGCAGCTTAGGGACAGGGGTATTTGGGGCCAACGTCCTGACTTTC. Translated: CASSLGTGVFGANVLTF.

The chain is built from TRBV27 and TRBJ2-7; D might be TRBD2 (7 bases). Germline V gene data show CDR1 as MNHEY and CDR2 as SMNVEV (reference sequence). The CDR3 is 13 amino acids. V dropped 2 bases and J dropped 6 bases, with 11 bases sitting between them. CDR3 in amino acids: CASSLEGGGEQYF. The DNA of the CDR3 is TGTGCCAGCAGTTTAGAGGGAGGGGGCGAGCAGTACTTC.

The chain couples TRBV4-1 to TRBJ2-4; no firm D call. V lost 2 bases and J lost 6, with 8 bases in between. The CDR3 sequence is 13 residues long. Germline V gene lookup returns CDR1 MGHRA and CDR2 YSYEKL. The CDR3 loop is CASSQSPGNIQYF. The CDR3 DNA reads as TGCGCCAGCAGCCAAAGCCCGGGAAACATTCAGTACTTC.

The chain joins TRBV4-1 to TRBJ2-1; 11 bases line up with TRBD2. The V and J ends lost 4 bases and 8 bases, in that order; junction bases with no gene match: 13. The CDR3 contains 17 residues. CDR1 and CDR2 (germline): MGHRA, YSYEKL. The CDR3: CASSLKEGVAGGHEQFF. The CDR3 nucleotides are TGCGCCAGCAGCCTCAAAGAGGGGGTAGCGGGAGGGCATGAGCAGTTCTTC.

The chain combines TRBV5-4 with TRBJ2-7; D unresolved. Germline CDR1 SGHNT, CDR2 YYREEE (reference sequence). The ends were cut back, 0 bases at V and 1 base at J, with 5 bases in the middle. The length of the CDR3 is 13 residues. CDR3 coding DNA: TGTGCCAGCAGCTTGGTGGAGTCCTACGAGCAGTACTTC. This translates into CASSLVESYEQYF.

The chain couples TRBV11-2 to TRBJ2-7; 7 bases align to TRBD1. The V and J ends lost 5 bases and 3 bases, in that order; junction bases with no gene match: 7. The CDR3 spans 14 residues. CDR1 is SGHAT and CDR2 is FQNNGV in the germline V gene. This chain's CDR3 is CASSPKGQNYEQYF. DNA for the CDR3: TGTGCCAGCAGCCCGAAGGGACAGAACTACGAGCAGTACTTC.

The V gene is TRBV11-2, the J gene TRBJ2-7; D is ambiguous. The CDR3 totals 12 residues. Trimming stripped 0 bases from V and 5 bases from J, with 5 bases between. Germline V CDR1 and CDR2: SGHAT, FQNNGV. The CDR3 DNA is TGTGCCAGCAGCTTAGATCAACACGAGCAGTACTTC. Amino acid sequence: CASSLDQHEQYF.

This clone has a single count. The V and J genes are TRBV27 and TRBJ2-2; D call uncertain. The CDR3 sequence is 13 residues long. CDR1 and CDR2 from the germline V gene are MNHEY and SMNVEV (reference sequence). V lost 1 base and J 6 bases, leaving 6 bases between the germline ends. The DNA for the CDR3 is TGTGCCAGCAGTTTATATGGTTCCGGGGAGCTGTTTTTT. It yields the protein CASSLYGSGELFF.

The chain recombines TRBV4-3 with TRBJ2-7; possible D gene TRBD2, 5 bases. V lost 1 base and J 4 bases, leaving 14 bases between the germline ends. CDR1 and CDR2 from the germline V gene are LGHNA and YSLEER. CDR3 length equals 15 residues. CDR3 nucleotides: TGCGCCAGCAGCCAAGGAGTGGGAGCCGTTTACGAGCAGTACTTC. It encodes CASSQGVGAVYEQYF.

The J gene is TRBJ2-7, the V gene TRBV19; no clear D gene. CDR1 is LNHDA and CDR2 is SQIVND in the germline V gene (reference sequence). The CDR3 has 14 residues. Trimming shortened V by 5 bases and J by 0 bases, and 11 bases separated the two germline ends. CDR3 loop: CASSSPINSYEQYF. CDR3 DNA sequence: TGTGCCAGTAGTTCCCCCATCAACTCCTACGAGCAGTACTTC.

This clone came up once. The rearrangement joins TRBV11-2 to TRBJ1-1, with 12 bases matching TRBD1. V dropped 4 bases and J dropped 4; count of bases not matched to a gene: 7. This CDR3 contains 16 residues. Germline-derived CDR1 and CDR2 are SGHAT and FQNNGV. The CDR3 DNA reads TGTGCCAGCAGCTCGGGACAGGGGGCTTGGGGCACTGAAGCTTTCTTT. The encoded protein is CASSSGQGAWGTEAFF. Drawing the rest from reference TRBV11-2 and TRBJ1-1, the complete variable domain is EAGVAQSPRYKIIEKRQSVAFWCNPISGHATLYWYQQILGQGPKLLIQFQNNGVVDDSQLPKDRFSAERLKGVDSTLKIQPAKLEDSAVYLCASSSGQGAWGTEAFFGQGTRLTVV.

The CDR3, as DNA: TGCGCCAGCAGTGAGACTCCGGGACAGGGGGTCGTGAGCTACGAGCAGTACTTC. It translates to CASSETPGQGVVSYEQYF. This sequence joins TRBV10-2 and TRBJ2-7; 11 bases line up with TRBD1. CDR3 length equals 18 residues. The V gene's germline CDR1 is WSHSY and CDR2 SAAADI. The V gene end was trimmed by 2 bases and the J gene end by 3 bases; junction bases not matched to a gene: 12.

This clone appeared once. This rearrangement joins TRBV15 to TRBJ2-7, with D hard to call. The CDR3 sequence is 15 residues long. The germline CDR1 and CDR2 sequences are LNHNV and YYDKDF (reference sequence). Trimming removed 1 base from V and 3 bases from J, with 13 bases in between. CDR3 sequence reads: CATSRGIGVNYEQYF. CDR3 in DNA: TGTGCCACCAGCAGAGGGATTGGCGTTAACTACGAGCAGTACTTC.

The chain has TRBV15 and TRBJ2-1; D is ambiguous. Trimming shortened V by 5 bases and J by 6 bases, and 14 bases separated the two germline ends. Germline CDR1 reads LNHNV; CDR2 reads YYDKDF (reference sequence). This CDR3 spans 14 amino acids. The CDR3 loop is CATSPRAGLNEQFF. Here the CDR3 DNA reads TGTGCCACCAGCCCCCGGGCTGGCCTCAATGAGCAGTTCTTC.

This clone appeared a few times. The chain has TRBV6-6 and TRBJ1-1; the D is unclear. Germline loops: CDR1 MNHNY, CDR2 SVGAGI (reference sequence). This CDR3 is 13 amino acids long. V shed 2 bases and J shed 1 base, with 5 bases lying between them. Here the CDR3 DNA reads TGTGCCAGCAGTTACAACAGGAACACTGAAGCTTTCTTT. Amino acid sequence: CASSYNRNTEAFF.

The J gene is TRBJ2-5, the V gene TRBV9; no reliable D call. The CDR3 contains 16 residues. Per the germline V gene, CDR1 is SGDLS and CDR2 is YYNGEE. Between the trimmed V and J ends, which lost 1 base and 2 bases, there was a span of 15 bases. In DNA form, the CDR3 reads TGTGCCAGCAGCGTAAGGGCAGGAGACAAACAAGAGACCCAGTACTTC. Its translation is CASSVRAGDKQETQYF.

This clone was picked up one time. The chain employs TRBV6-5 and TRBJ1-2; the match to TRBD1 covers 7 bases. Germline V gene sequence: CDR1 MNHEY, CDR2 SVGAGI. The CDR3 is 15 amino acids. With 0 bases clipped from V and 5 bases from J, the junction kept 6 bases outside the gene matches. CDR3 region: CASSYSPGQSYGYTF. CDR3 sequence (DNA): TGTGCCAGCAGTTACTCGCCGGGACAGTCATATGGCTACACCTTC.

J is TRBJ2-1 and V is TRBV27; the D gene could be TRBD1 or TRBD2 (5 bases each). The CDR3 has 15 residues. V was pared by 6 bases and J by 0 bases, with 12 bases between. The germline gives CDR1 MNHEY, CDR2 SMNVEV (reference sequence). The DNA of the CDR3 is TGTGCCAGCAGGGGACGATCCAGCTCCTACAATGAGCAGTTCTTC. It translates to CASRGRSSSYNEQFF.

The chain is built from TRBV6-5 and TRBJ1-2; TRBD1 is a possible D gene (5 bases). Germline V gives CDR1 MNHEY, CDR2 SVGAGI. This CDR3 comprises 14 residues. V was clipped by 5 bases and J by 3 bases, with 13 bases between them. In nucleotides, the CDR3 is TGTGCCAGCAGTGGTAGGGGCGAGGACTATGGCTACACCTTC. It is translated as CASSGRGEDYGYTF.

The chain combines TRBV5-6 with TRBJ2-2; no definite D call. The germline V and J ends were trimmed by 1 base and 1 base, with 8 bases remaining between them. Germline V gene data show CDR1 as SGHDT and CDR2 as YYEEEE. The CDR3 loop spans 15 amino acids. The DNA for the CDR3 is TGTGCCAGCAGCTTGCGACGGATGAACACCGGGGAGCTGTTTTTT. This codes for CASSLRRMNTGELFF.

The CDR3 bases are TGCGCCAGCAGCCGAGAAAGATACGGGGACGAGCAGTACTTC. Its translation is CASSRERYGDEQYF. The chain recombines TRBV4-1 with TRBJ2-7; a possible D gene is TRBD2 (5 bases). The germline CDR1 and CDR2 sequences are MGHRA and YSYEKL. Trimming pared 4 bases from V and 5 bases from J, leaving 15 bases between. This CDR3 contains 14 residues.